This note documents a single T cell receptor beta chain sequence. This specimen comes from a study of technical replicates of blood from several donors. The germline CDR1 and CDR2 sequences are SGDLS and YYNGEE. Between the trimmed V and J ends, which lost 4 bases and 1 base, there was a span of 12 bases. The CDR3 length is 16 residues. Libraries were prepared by immunoSEQ multiplex PCR; TCRdb keeps only in-frame clonotypes and omits some of them. This table has more than 90,000 clones, almost 97% appearing once. This sequence joins TRBV9 and TRBJ2-6; D assignment may be TRBD1 or TRBD2 (5 bases each). This TCR was sampled from a human donor in good health. Sequencing was done on a sample of T cells isolated from PBMCs. CDR3 region: CASSLGESSGANVLTF. DNA for the CDR3: TGTGCCAGCAGCTTAGGGGAGTCTTCTGGGGCCAACGTCCTGACTTTC.